The 20 T cell receptor beta chains given below trace back to one sample, sequenced in a study of response to subunit inactivated influenza vaccine. MiXCR was run by TCRdb on the RT-PCR reads, yielding one entry per CDR3 protein. The sample holds 150,000 or so distinct CDR3 sequences, over 8.5% seen once. The source material was CD8+ T cells sorted from PBMCs, sampled roughly 24 months after vaccination. These receptors all come from a man aged 50-75 years who received an inactivated influenza vaccine.

V is TRBV6-5 and J is TRBJ1-2; D remains unclear. V lost 3 bases, J lost 0 bases, and 8 bases lay in between. The CDR3 totals 14 residues. Germline CDR1 reads MNHEY; CDR2 reads SVGAGI. The CDR3 loop reads CASSYTGANYGYTF. As DNA, the CDR3 is TGTGCCAGCAGTTATACCGGAGCTAACTATGGCTACACCTTC.

The J gene is TRBJ2-7, the V gene TRBV29-1, with unresolved D. Germline V CDR1 and CDR2: SQVTM, ANQGSEA. The ends were cut back, 3 bases at V and 0 bases at J, with 12 bases in the middle. The CDR3 totals 14 residues. The CDR3 protein is CSVESAGTSYEQYF. The CDR3 nucleotides are TGCAGCGTTGAGTCGGCAGGAACCTCCTACGAGCAGTACTTC.

This clonotype was seen more than once but under ten times. This rearrangement joins TRBV5-6 to TRBJ1-4, with a weak D call TRBD1 (5 bases). The V end lost 3 bases, the J end lost 2 bases, and 11 bases lay between the germline ends. Germline CDR1 is SGHDT and CDR2 is YYEEEE. The CDR3 has 15 residues. The CDR3 region is CASSWTGVTNEKLFF. The CDR3 region has the DNA TGTGCCAGCAGCTGGACGGGGGTCACTAATGAAAAACTGTTTTTT. The full variable domain, with the rest looked up from reference TRBV5-6 and TRBJ1-4, is DAGVTQSPTHLIKTRGQQVTLRCSPKSGHDTVSWYQQALGQGPQFIFQYYEEEERQRGNFPDRFSGHQFPNYSSELNVNALLLGDSALYLCASSWTGVTNEKLFFGSGTQLSVL.

The gene calls are TRBV7-8 and TRBJ2-7, with D tentatively TRBD2 (5 bases). V shed 3 bases and J shed 0 bases, with 12 bases lying between them. The CDR3 loop spans 15 amino acids. CDR1 SGHVS and CDR2 FQNEAQ come from the germline V gene. CDR3: CASSLVVASSYEQYF. CDR3 bases: TGTGCCAGCAGCTTGGTGGTAGCGAGCTCCTACGAGCAGTACTTC.

This clonotype was found a few times. This chain connects TRBV27 to TRBJ2-7; 9 nucleotides agree with TRBD2. This CDR3 is 14 amino acids long. Germline assignment: CDR1 MNHEY and CDR2 SMNVEV (reference sequence). With 2 bases clipped from V and 7 bases from J, the junction kept 6 bases outside the gene matches. CDR3 sequence reads: CASSLLSGSKEQYF. CDR3 in DNA: TGTGCCAGCAGTTTACTTAGCGGGAGCAAGGAGCAGTACTTC.

The table lists this clonotype with a few counts. The chain is built from TRBV4-3 and TRBJ2-6; tentative D call: TRBD1 (5 bases). V was cut by 0 bases and J by 6 bases, with 6 bases left in between. The CDR3 is 14 residues long. Germline V gene data show CDR1 as LGHNA and CDR2 as YSLEER. The CDR3 nucleotides are TGCGCCAGCAGCCAAGATGGGGCGGCCAACGTCCTGACTTTC. Translating it yields CASSQDGAANVLTF.

This chain connects TRBV7-9 to TRBJ1-2; D ambiguous. V was shortened by 6 bases and J by 6 bases, with 11 bases between the two germline ends. Germline V CDR1 and CDR2: SEHNR, FQNEAQ (reference sequence). This CDR3 has 12 amino acids. The CDR3 sequence: CASSIGGDGYTF. The CDR3 DNA follows: TGTGCCAGCAGTATCGGCGGGGATGGCTACACCTTC. The variable domain in full, with the rest retrieved from reference TRBV7-9 and TRBJ1-2, is DTGVSQNPRHKITKRGQNVTFRCDPISEHNRLYWYRQTLGQGPEFLTYFQNEAQLEKSRLLSDRFSAERPKGSFSTLEIQRTEQGDSAMYLCASSIGGDGYTFGSGTRLTVV.

The chain recombines TRBV4-2 with TRBJ2-7, with unresolved D. Germline CDR1 and CDR2: LGHNA and YNFKEQ. The V gene lost 0 bases and the J gene lost 3 bases, with 6 bases spanning the gap. This CDR3 spans 13 amino acids. As DNA, the CDR3 is TGTGCCAGCAGCCAAGACAAGGTCTACGAGCAGTACTTC. Translation gives CASSQDKVYEQYF.

This clonotype was observed a handful of times. The V gene is TRBV20-1, the J gene TRBJ2-3, with 10 bases lining up with TRBD2. The CDR3 runs 19 residues. V was pared by 0 bases and J by 2 bases, with 14 bases of the junction left unmatched. The V gene's germline CDR1 is DFQATT and CDR2 SNEGSKA (reference sequence). The CDR3 DNA follows: TGCAGTGCTAGAGATAGGTCTAGCGGGAGCCCTGGTTCCACAGATACGCAGTATTTT. This encodes CSARDRSSGSPGSTDTQYF.

This clonotype appeared many times. The rearrangement uses TRBV11-3 and TRBJ2-2, with 9 bases identical to TRBD2. J gave up 6 bases and V 5 bases, and 4 bases lay outside the gene matches. The CDR3 has 14 residues. From germline, CDR1 is SGHNT and CDR2 YENEEA. The chain's CDR3 is CASSDRTSAGELFF. The CDR3 coding sequence is TGTGCCAGCAGCGACCGGACTAGCGCCGGGGAGCTGTTTTTT.

This clonotype was detected only a few times. This rearrangement joins TRBV6-1 to TRBJ2-1, with 8 bases lining up with TRBD1. Trimming removed 2 bases from V and 8 bases from J; junction bases left unmatched: 14. The CDR3 spans 17 residues. The germline V gene encodes CDR1 MNHNS and CDR2 SASEGT. The CDR3 sequence is CASSETSGGTMDDEQFF. CDR3 sequence (DNA): TGTGCCAGCAGTGAAACATCAGGGGGCACAATGGACGATGAGCAGTTCTTC.

This chain joins TRBV5-1 and TRBJ2-3; D is perhaps TRBD2 (5 bases). Looked up from germline, CDR1 is SGHRS and CDR2 is YFSETQ. The V gene lost 4 bases and the J gene lost 0 bases, with 15 bases spanning the gap. This CDR3 has 16 amino acids. The CDR3 DNA is TGCGCCAGCAGCCTGACTACCGATACTAGCACAGATACGCAGTATTTT. This encodes CASSLTTDTSTDTQYF.

This clonotype has just a few counts. CDR3 loop: CSARDRAAGETYNEQFF. The CDR3 nucleotides read TGCAGTGCTAGAGATCGTGCAGCGGGGGAGACATACAATGAGCAGTTCTTC. The chain uses TRBV20-1 and TRBJ2-1; TRBD2 matches 8 bases. After removal of 0 bases from V and 4 bases from J, the junction contained 11 bases not matched to a gene. CDR3 length: 17 amino acids. Per the germline V gene, CDR1 is DFQATT and CDR2 is SNEGSKA (reference sequence).

The rearrangement uses TRBV27 and TRBJ2-1; a possible D gene is TRBD2 (6 bases). V was trimmed by 3 bases and J by 6 bases, leaving 9 bases between them. This CDR3 has 13 residues. Germline CDR1 reads MNHEY; CDR2 reads SMNVEV (reference sequence). CDR3 residues: CASSFLGGNEQFF. DNA of the CDR3: TGTGCCAGCAGTTTCCTCGGGGGCAATGAGCAGTTCTTC.

In this sample, this clonotype turned up many times. The chain carries TRBV5-1 and TRBJ1-1; D not resolved. The germline V gene has CDR1 SGHRS and CDR2 YFSETQ. The CDR3 length is 11 residues. V was shortened by 0 bases and J by 8 bases, with 5 bases between the two germline ends. The CDR3 is CASSLGYEAFF. The CDR3 DNA is TGCGCCAGCAGCTTGGGTTACGAAGCTTTCTTT.

This clonotype was counted only a few times. CDR3 loop: CASSPALGLYGYTF. In DNA, the CDR3 is TGTGCCAGCTCCCCTGCCTTGGGACTCTATGGCTACACCTTC. The chain has TRBV12-3 or TRBV12-4 and TRBJ1-2; a weak D match, TRBD1 (5 bases). CDR3 size: 14 residues. Trimming left V 8 bases short and J 4 bases short, with 17 bases between.

This clonotype was recorded at least ten times. V gene TRBV11-2 combines with J gene TRBJ2-3, with D hard to call. The V gene's germline CDR1 is SGHAT and CDR2 FQNNGV. Trimming removed 3 bases at V and 1 base at J, with 11 bases between. This CDR3 is built from 15 residues. The CDR3 loop is CASSLFSAGTDTQYF. DNA for the CDR3: TGTGCCAGCAGCTTGTTTTCGGCGGGCACAGATACGCAGTATTTT.

The chain links TRBV7-9 to TRBJ2-1; 9 bases match TRBD2. CDR3 length: 17 residues. Germline loops: CDR1 SEHNR, CDR2 FQNEAQ (reference sequence). Germline trimming cut 5 bases from V and 1 base from J; bases unmatched to any gene: 9. The CDR3 is CASSPQASGTSYNEQFF. CDR3 in DNA: TGTGCCAGCAGCCCTCAGGCTAGCGGGACGTCCTACAATGAGCAGTTCTTC.

This clonotype appeared a few times. The chain combines TRBV2 with TRBJ1-4, with D perhaps matching TRBD1 (6 bases). This CDR3 spans 13 amino acids. Germline loops: CDR1 SNHLY, CDR2 FYNNEI. V dropped 4 bases and J dropped 8 bases, with 11 bases sitting between them. CDR3 DNA: TGTGCCAGCAGTGCCAGGGGCGGGGAAAAACTGTTTTTT. Protein: CASSARGGEKLFF.

The chain carries TRBV7-9 and TRBJ1-2; D is uncertain. The CDR3 spans 15 residues. V was pared by 1 base and J by 4 bases, with 13 bases between. Germline CDR1 SEHNR, CDR2 FQNEAQ (reference sequence). The CDR3 loop is CASSLVGGGGYGYTF. For the CDR3, the DNA is TGTGCCAGCAGCTTAGTTGGAGGTGGCGGCTATGGCTACACCTTC. Filled out from reference TRBV7-9 and TRBJ1-2, the complete variable domain reads DTGVSQNPRHKITKRGQNVTFRCDPISEHNRLYWYRQTLGQGPEFLTYFQNEAQLEKSRLLSDRFSAERPKGSFSTLEIQRTEQGDSAMYLCASSLVGGGGYGYTFGSGTRLTVV.